Listed here are 10 T cell receptor beta chains from one sample, sequenced in a study of CD8 T cells in ankylosing spondylitis. Study results and caveats: Made up of eight highly homologous variants, a TCR beta motif appeared characteristic of ankylosing spondylitis blood.

Via MiXCR, TCRdb re-called the 5' RACE reads, giving one row per CDR3 protein. The table shows some 700,000 distinct CDR3 sequences, with around 20% occurring only once. These receptors' targets are unknown. The source material was blood, either unsorted or a sorted T cell fraction (not recorded which). These receptor sequences come from a male donor with ankylosing spondylitis.

J is TRBJ2-5 and V is TRBV7-9; D is possibly TRBD1 (5 bases). Between the trimmed V and J ends, which lost 1 base and 7 bases, there was a span of 13 bases. In germline, CDR1 is SEHNR, CDR2 FQNEAQ (reference sequence). The CDR3 totals 14 residues. The CDR3 region has the DNA TGTGCCAGCAGCTTAGGTCAGGGCTGGTGGACCCAGTACTTC. Its protein product is CASSLGQGWWTQYF. Using reference TRBV7-9 and TRBJ2-5 for the parts outside the CDR3, the full variable domain is DTGVSQNPRHKITKRGQNVTFRCDPISEHNRLYWYRQTLGQGPEFLTYFQNEAQLEKSRLLSDRFSAERPKGSFSTLEIQRTEQGDSAMYLCASSLGQGWWTQYFGPGTRLLVL.

The chain combines TRBV4-1 with TRBJ1-3; D is undetermined. Trimming took off 0 bases at V and 0 bases at J, with 9 bases between the two ends. This CDR3 has 16 amino acids. From germline, CDR1 is MGHRA and CDR2 YSYEKL. The CDR3 region has the DNA TGCGCCAGCAGCCAAGACAGGACGATCTCTGGAAACACCATATATTTT. It codes for CASSQDRTISGNTIYF.

The gene calls are TRBV27 and TRBJ2-7, with TRBD1 identical over 9 bases. The trim removed 6 bases at V and 4 bases at J, leaving 7 bases unmatched. The CDR3 extends over 14 amino acids. Germline V CDR1 and CDR2: MNHEY, SMNVEV (reference sequence). The CDR3 sequence is CASRPQGALYEQYF. CDR3 bases: TGTGCCAGCAGGCCACAGGGGGCGCTTTACGAGCAGTACTTC.

Only a few counts were recorded for this clonotype. The chain couples TRBV7-3 to TRBJ1-1; D ambiguous. CDR3 size: 8 residues. Germline CDR1 is SGHTA and CDR2 is FQGTGA. Trimming cost V 4 bases and J 13 bases, with 4 bases left between them. CDR3 bases: TGTGCCAGCAGCTCCGGTTTCTTT. Translation gives CASSSGFF. Complete variable domain (other parts from reference TRBV7-3 and TRBJ1-1): GAGVSQTPSNKVTEKGKYVELRCDPISGHTALYWYRQSLGQGPEFLIYFQGTGAADDSGLPNDRFFAVRPEGSVSTLKIQRTERGDSAVYLCASSSGFFGQGTRLTVV.

In this sample, this clonotype turned up a few times. The chain links TRBV10-2 to TRBJ2-7; D is undetermined. The CDR3 covers 12 residues. V shed 0 bases and J shed 5 bases, with 5 bases lying between them. Germline V lookup: CDR1 WSHSY, CDR2 SAAADI. Here the CDR3 DNA reads TGCGCCAGCAGTGAGTCGTGGAACGAGCAGTACTTC. It encodes CASSESWNEQYF.

J is TRBJ2-3 and V is TRBV4-1; no reliable D call. The germline CDR1 and CDR2 sequences are MGHRA and YSYEKL. The CDR3 consists of 14 residues. V shed 0 bases and J shed 2 bases, with 6 bases lying between them. CDR3 nucleotide sequence: TGCGCCAGCAGCCAAGAACCCCCCACAGATACGCAGTATTTT. It specifies CASSQEPPTDTQYF.

This chain uses TRBV6-1 with TRBJ2-7; 8 bases line up with TRBD2. Trimming at V came to 6 bases and at J to 0 bases, leaving 7 bases not matched to a gene. Per germline, CDR1 MNHNS and CDR2 SASEGT. This CDR3 has 15 residues. CDR3 sequence reads: CASRRAGDPSYEQYF. In DNA form, the CDR3 reads TGTGCCAGCAGAAGAGCGGGAGACCCCTCCTACGAGCAGTACTTC.

The chain is built from TRBV4-1 and TRBJ1-1; no clear D gene. Deletions cut 4 bases from V and 0 bases from J, with 12 bases between. Germline lookup yields CDR1 MGHRA and CDR2 YSYEKL. The CDR3 spans 15 residues. CDR3 sequence: CASSLSPDLNTEAFF. The CDR3 DNA sequence: TGCGCCAGCAGCCTCTCGCCGGACCTGAACACTGAAGCTTTCTTT.

The chain employs TRBV10-3 and TRBJ2-1; 12 bases are shared with TRBD2. CDR3 length: 16 amino acids. The germline V gene encodes CDR1 ENHRY and CDR2 SYGVKD. V lost 3 bases and J lost 8; bases outside the gene matches: 8. The CDR3: CAISDQTSGSVDEQFF. The CDR3 nucleotides read TGTGCCATCAGTGACCAGACTAGCGGGAGTGTGGATGAGCAGTTCTTC.

The gene calls are TRBV20-1 and TRBJ1-6; 10 nucleotides line up with TRBD1. The CDR3 spans 16 residues. Germline CDR1 is DFQATT and CDR2 is SNEGSKA (reference sequence). V trimming: 5 bases; J trimming: 0 bases; junction bases outside the gene matches: 4. CDR3 sequence reads: CSAWDRGGSYNSPLHF. DNA of the CDR3: TGCAGTGCTTGGGACAGGGGTGGCTCCTATAATTCACCCCTCCACTTT.